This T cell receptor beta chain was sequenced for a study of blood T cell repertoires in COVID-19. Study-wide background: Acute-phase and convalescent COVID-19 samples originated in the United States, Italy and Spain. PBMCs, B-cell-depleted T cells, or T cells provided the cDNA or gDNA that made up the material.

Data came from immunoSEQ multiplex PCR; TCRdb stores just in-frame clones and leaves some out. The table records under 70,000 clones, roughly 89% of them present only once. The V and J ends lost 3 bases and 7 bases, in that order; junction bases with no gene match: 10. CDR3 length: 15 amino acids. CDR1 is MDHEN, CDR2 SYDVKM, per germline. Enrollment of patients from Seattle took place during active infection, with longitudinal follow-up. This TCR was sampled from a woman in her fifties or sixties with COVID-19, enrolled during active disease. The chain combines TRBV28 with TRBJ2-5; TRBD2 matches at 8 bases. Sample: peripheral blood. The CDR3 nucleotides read TGTGCCAGCAGTTTTAGTAGCGGGACGAAGACGACCCAGTACTTC. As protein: CASSFSSGTKTTQYF.